This TCR beta chain is from a study of cytomegalovirus exposure and HLA in healthy donors. Study-wide points: Through in vitro validation, three CMV-associated chains were shown to be specific for CMV antigens. Trimming of TCR beta V- and J-genes showed a link, identified in a later analysis, to a missense DCLRE1C variant.

Though nominally healthy at sampling, donors likely had unrecorded immune exposures. Use of 60 Vbeta and 13 Jbeta primers characterized the PCR. Profiling relied on immunoSEQ multiplex PCR, and the TCRdb table lists in-frame clones only, not all of them. The table lists some 85,000 clones, 70% to 85% of them singletons. The germline gives CDR1 MNHNS, CDR2 SASEGT. Unmatched junction bases numbered 5, after V lost 4 bases and J lost 2 bases. The CDR3 consists of 15 residues. As concerns this clone: Its target is unknown.

The sequence was collected from a man between 18 and 29 years old in good health and CMV-seronegative. The J gene is TRBJ1-5, the V gene TRBV6-1; 7 bases fit TRBD1. The sequenced sample consisted of PBMCs. This CDR3 is CASSVDRAGNQPQHF. In DNA form, the CDR3 reads TGTGCCAGCAGTGTTGACAGGGCGGGCAATCAGCCCCAGCATTTT.